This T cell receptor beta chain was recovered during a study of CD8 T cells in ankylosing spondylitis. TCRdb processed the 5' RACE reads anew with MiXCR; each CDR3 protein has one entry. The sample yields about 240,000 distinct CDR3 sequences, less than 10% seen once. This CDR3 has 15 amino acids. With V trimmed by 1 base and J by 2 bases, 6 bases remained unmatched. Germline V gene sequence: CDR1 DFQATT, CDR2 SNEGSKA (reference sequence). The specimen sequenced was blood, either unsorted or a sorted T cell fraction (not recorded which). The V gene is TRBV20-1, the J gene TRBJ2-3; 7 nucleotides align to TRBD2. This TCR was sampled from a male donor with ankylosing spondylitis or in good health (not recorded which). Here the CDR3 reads CSARGAGYTTDTQYF. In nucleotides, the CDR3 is TGCAGTGCTAGAGGAGCGGGGTACACCACAGATACGCAGTATTTT.